This TCR beta chain was profiled in a study of early T cells in non-severe SARS-CoV-2 infection. Turning to the study itself: The study sequenced bulk RNA from unsorted whole blood, with chains unpaired. Overall study results and limits: Using VDJdb, the matching emphasized anti-spike CD8 responses while missing private and CD4 specificities.

As part of library construction, unique molecular identifiers were attached to individual cDNA molecules. TCRdb reanalysed the 5' RACE reads using MiXCR and keeps one entry per CDR3 protein. The repertoire includes 20,000 to 30,000 distinct CDR3 sequences, roughly 4.1% of them detected once, and roughly 6.2% sits in the top ten. With respect to this clonotype: Its antigen is currently unknown.

CDR1 and CDR2 (germline): SGHVS, FNYEAQ. With 3 bases removed from V and 4 bases from J, the gap between germline ends came to 12 bases. The CDR3 runs 15 residues. The TCR sequence derives from an adult who was a healthcare worker with PCR-confirmed SARS-CoV-2 infection or an uninfected control (not recorded which). The chain carries TRBV7-6 and TRBJ1-4; maybe TRBD1 (5 bases). Material: whole blood. The CDR3: CASSFRDGRNEKLFF. The CDR3 region has the DNA TGTGCCAGCAGCTTCAGGGACGGCCGTAATGAAAAACTGTTTTTT.